One and the same sample provided the 20 T cell receptor beta chains below, sequenced in a study of blood T cells in healthy people across ages. A second PCR of roughly 7 to 11 cycles used a sample-barcoded 5' primer and a J-beta primer mix. TCRdb fed the 5' RACE reads into MiXCR, producing one record per CDR3 protein. The sample holds more than 800,000 distinct CDR3 sequences; 29% are singletons and the top ten take about 18%. Sample: blood. The receptors originated from a woman aged 80 or over in good health.

This chain joins TRBV10-3 and TRBJ1-2; 7 bases fit TRBD1. Germline V lookup: CDR1 ENHRY, CDR2 SYGVKD. V dropped 6 bases and J dropped 0; count of bases not matched to a gene: 13. The CDR3 is 17 residues long. CDR3 amino acids: CAISVTGTEQANYGYTF. The CDR3 bases are TGTGCCATCAGCGTCACGGGGACAGAACAAGCTAACTATGGCTACACCTTC.

This clonotype was observed a few times. The chain has TRBV4-3 and TRBJ1-5; D call uncertain. Germline CDR1 and CDR2: LGHNA and YSLEER. Trimming cost V 1 base and J 6 bases, with 7 bases left between them. CDR3 length: 13 residues. Written as DNA, the CDR3 is TGCGCCAGCAGCCAAGGGATTCGTCAGCCCCAGCATTTT. This encodes CASSQGIRQPQHF.

Many counts were recorded for this clonotype. Relative to the germline gene, one junction end is altered; a read error may explain this. V and J are TRBV15 and TRBJ2-1, with TRBD1 identical over 10 bases. The CDR3 extends over 14 amino acids. Germline loops: CDR1 LNHNV, CDR2 YYDKDF (reference sequence). The CDR3 sequence: CATSRDRGYNEQFF. CDR3 nucleotides: TGTGCCACGAGCAGGGACAGGGGCTACAATGAGCAGTTCTTC.

This clonotype has only a few counts. A clone one base away is much larger, so this may be a read error. The chain links TRBV5-5 to TRBJ2-5; D might be TRBD1 (6 bases). Between the trimmed V and J ends, which lost 3 bases and 11 bases, there was a span of 20 bases. Germline-derived CDR1 and CDR2 are SGHKS and YYEKEE (reference sequence). This CDR3 contains 14 residues. CDR3 region: CASSSVARGIEQYF. CDR3 in DNA: TGTGCCAGCAGCTCAGTGGCCAGGGGAATTGAGCAGTACTTC.

This clonotype was seen only a few times. This chain links TRBV5-1 with TRBJ1-2; a possible D gene is TRBD1 (6 bases). Between the trimmed V and J ends, which lost 3 bases and 6 bases, there was a span of 12 bases. Looked up from germline, CDR1 is SGHRS and CDR2 is YFSETQ. The length of the CDR3 is 13 residues. This CDR3 reads CASSSAGADGYTF. CDR3 bases: TGCGCCAGCAGCTCAGCAGGGGCCGATGGCTACACCTTC.

This clonotype was recorded only once. The CDR3: CASAGGGETEAFF. CDR3 in DNA: TGTGCCAGCGCAGGGGGCGGTGAAACTGAAGCTTTCTTT. The chain recombines TRBV5-5 with TRBJ1-1, with 8 bases matching TRBD1. The germline V gene has CDR1 SGHKS and CDR2 YYEKEE (reference sequence). J lost 5 bases, V lost 7 bases, and 7 bases had no gene match. The CDR3 loop spans 13 amino acids.

About this clonotype itself: A much larger clone lies a single base off, so this may be a read error. V is TRBV12-3 or TRBV12-4 and J is TRBJ1-2; D is unclear. This CDR3 region has 15 residues. V gave up 2 bases and J gave up 2 bases, with 12 bases separating them. CDR3 in amino acids: CASSLTPARNYGYTF. The CDR3 bases are TGTGCCAGCAGTTTAACCCCGGCCCGGAACTATGGCTACACCTTC.

This clonotype was recorded only once. The chain carries TRBV28 and TRBJ2-1; D ambiguous. V was shortened by 6 bases and J by 0 bases, with 12 bases between the two germline ends. The germline CDR1 and CDR2 sequences are MDHEN and SYDVKM. The CDR3 runs to 15 residues. The CDR3 nucleotides read TGTGCCAGCAGGGCTACTTGGAGCTCCTACAATGAGCAGTTCTTC. It specifies CASRATWSSYNEQFF.

This clonotype was detected many times. V and J are TRBV7-2 and TRBJ2-5, with 8 bases aligning to TRBD2. CDR1 is SGHTA, CDR2 FQGNSA, per germline. Trimming removed 5 bases from V and 5 bases from J; junction bases left unmatched: 7. The CDR3 is 14 amino acids. The CDR3 nucleotides read TGTGCCAGCAGCGCCCTCGGGGGGGGGGAGACCCAGTACTTC. Translation gives CASSALGGGETQYF.

This clonotype was found many times. The rearrangement joins TRBV4-3 to TRBJ2-7; 7 bases line up with TRBD1. CDR3 size: 17 residues. Germline V CDR1 and CDR2: LGHNA, YSLEER. Germline trimming cut 2 bases from V and 5 bases from J; bases unmatched to any gene: 15. This CDR3 reads CASSQTRQGRGFNEQYF. The DNA of the CDR3 is TGCGCCAGCAGCCAAACCCGACAGGGAAGGGGATTCAACGAGCAGTACTTC.

This clonotype was seen many times. V is TRBV27 and J is TRBJ2-3; no reliable D call. V lost 5 bases, J lost 14 bases, and 17 bases lay in between. The CDR3 has 12 amino acids. Germline V gene data show CDR1 as MNHEY and CDR2 as SMNVEV (reference sequence). CDR3 DNA: TGTGCCAGCAGTGGCCGTTTGGGATTTGCGTATTTT. Encoded protein: CASSGRLGFAYF.

At least ten counts were recorded for this clonotype. J is TRBJ2-1 and V is TRBV20-1, with a possible D match to TRBD2 (5 bases). The germline V gene has CDR1 DFQATT and CDR2 SNEGSKA (reference sequence). Trimming took off 3 bases at V and 7 bases at J, with 7 bases between the two ends. This CDR3 has 11 residues. The CDR3 spells CSARRGNEQFF. The CDR3 DNA sequence: TGCAGTGCTAGGAGAGGGAATGAGCAGTTCTTC.

The J gene is TRBJ1-5, the V gene TRBV12-3 or TRBV12-4, with D possibly being TRBD1 (5 bases). CDR3 length equals 14 residues. Trimming pared 4 bases from V and 5 bases from J, leaving 12 bases between. CDR3 nucleotide sequence: TGTGCCAGCAGTTCCCTTGTGGGGGATCAGCCCCAGCATTTT. Translated: CASSSLVGDQPQHF.

The chain joins TRBV9 to TRBJ2-7, with 7 bases aligning to TRBD1. This CDR3 contains 15 residues. J gave up 2 bases and V 4 bases, and 9 bases lay outside the gene matches. Germline V gives CDR1 SGDLS, CDR2 YYNGEE. For the CDR3, the DNA is TGTGCCAGCAGCCCCCGCGTGGACAGGCCCTACGAGCAGTACTTC. It translates to CASSPRVDRPYEQYF.

Turning to this clonotype: This could be a read error, since a much larger clone is one nucleotide away. The gene calls are TRBV21-1 and TRBJ1-1. TRBV21-1 is described as a pseudogene. CDR3 size: 15 residues. The CDR3 sequence is CASRRTGRLDTEAFF. Written as DNA, the CDR3 is TGTGCCAGCCGACGAACTGGCCGGTTGGACACTGAAGCTTTCTTT.

A note on this clonotype: This may be a read error: a much more frequent sequence differs by one nucleotide. V and J are TRBV7-9 and TRBJ2-3, with TRBD1 identical over 10 bases. The CDR3 contains 16 residues. CDR1 is SEHNR, CDR2 FQNEAQ, per germline (reference sequence). The junction had 11 bases not matched to a gene; V was cut back by 6 bases and J by 5 bases. The CDR3 DNA is TGTGCCAGCAGTCTAAGGAGACAGGGGGCAAGAGATACGCAGTATTTT. Encoded protein: CASSLRRQGARDTQYF.

There are a few counts of this clonotype. A much larger clone sits a single nucleotide away, making a read error possible. The chain carries TRBV6-2 or TRBV6-3 and TRBJ2-1; the match to TRBD2 covers 7 bases. The J call may be faulty, since TRBJ2-7 better matches the DNA end. Germline V gene lookup returns CDR1 MNHEY and CDR2 SVGEGT. The CDR3 runs to 18 residues. The CDR3 bases are TGTGCCAGCAGTTACCATTGGCCGGGAGGAGTTGCCTACAATGAGCAGTACTTC. This encodes CASSYHWPGGVAYNEQYF.

The V gene is TRBV6-2 or TRBV6-3, the J gene TRBJ1-2; D is unresolved. Germline V gene lookup returns CDR1 MNHEY and CDR2 SVGEGT. The ends were cut back, 0 bases at V and 4 bases at J, with 9 bases in the middle. The CDR3 extends over 14 amino acids. This CDR3 is CASSYSGSSYGYTF. CDR3 DNA: TGTGCCAGCAGTTACTCCGGTAGTAGCTATGGCTACACCTTC.

This clonotype was recorded at least ten times. CDR3 sequence (DNA): TGCGCCAGCAGCTTGGGAAGCGGGGGATTCCAAGAGACCCAGTACTTC. Residues: CASSLGSGGFQETQYF. The genes are TRBV5-1 and TRBJ2-5; 8 nucleotides match TRBD2. Germline V gene sequence: CDR1 SGHRS, CDR2 YFSETQ. With 0 bases clipped from V and 1 base from J, the junction kept 5 bases outside the gene matches. The CDR3 has 16 residues.

The table lists this clonotype with many counts. The chain employs TRBV12-3 or TRBV12-4 and TRBJ2-7, with D possibly TRBD2 on 6 matching bases. This CDR3 region has 13 residues. V was clipped by 5 bases and J by 1 base, with 9 bases between them. DNA for the CDR3: TGTGCCAGCAGTACCGGGGGATCCTACGAGCAGTACTTC. Its translation: CASSTGGSYEQYF.